This T cell receptor (beta chain) derives from a study of breast tumors, draining lymph nodes, adjacent tissues. Study findings and constraints: Tumor repertoires ranked between lymph nodes and nontumor tissue in diversity, with V and J gene preferences.

V was clipped by 1 base and J by 3 bases; unmatched bases: 16. This CDR3 is built from 19 residues. Germline loops: CDR1 SGHVS, CDR2 FQNEAQ. This clonotype is classed as medium-sized. Its cognate antigen is unknown. TCRdb re-called the multiplex PCR reads with MiXCR, one entry per CDR3 protein. The table lists approximately 13,000 distinct CDR3 sequences, about 50% of them singletons. The rearrangement uses TRBV7-8 and TRBJ2-3, with TRBD2 matching 7 bases. The source is a female donor with breast cancer. Some clones in this sample may be carry-over from other donors' samples. Sequencing was performed on tumor-adjacent breast tissue. CDR3 protein: CASSLDMSGVGGSTDTQYF. Here the CDR3 DNA reads TGTGCCAGCAGCTTAGACATGAGCGGTGTTGGCGGGAGTACAGATACGCAGTATTTT. The full variable domain, in which reference TRBV7-8 and TRBJ2-3 provide the parts outside the CDR3, is GAGVSQSPRYKVAKRGQDVALRCDPISGHVSLFWYQQALGQGPEFLTYFQNEAQLDKSGLPSDRFFAERPEGSVSTLKIQRTQQEDSAVYLCASSLDMSGVGGSTDTQYFGPGTRLTVL.